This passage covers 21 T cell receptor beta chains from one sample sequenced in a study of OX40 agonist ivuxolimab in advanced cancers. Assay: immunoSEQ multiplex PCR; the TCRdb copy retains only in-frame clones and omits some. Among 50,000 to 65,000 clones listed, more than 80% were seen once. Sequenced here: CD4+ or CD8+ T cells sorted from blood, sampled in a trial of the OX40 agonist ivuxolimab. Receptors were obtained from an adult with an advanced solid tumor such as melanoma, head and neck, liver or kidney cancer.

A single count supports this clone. The CDR3 DNA reads as TGTGCCAGCAGCTTGGGACGAGTACTTGGCACAGATACGCAGTATTTT. It specifies CASSLGRVLGTDTQYF. The J gene is TRBJ2-3, the V gene TRBV7-2; tentatively, D is TRBD1 or TRBD2 (5 bases each). The CDR3 has 16 residues. Trimming removed 3 bases from V and 1 base from J, with 14 bases in between. Per germline, CDR1 SGHTA and CDR2 FQGNSA.

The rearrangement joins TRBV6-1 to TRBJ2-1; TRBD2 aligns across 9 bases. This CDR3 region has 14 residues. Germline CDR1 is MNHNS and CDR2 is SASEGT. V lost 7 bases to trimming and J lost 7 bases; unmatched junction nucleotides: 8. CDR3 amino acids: CASTIAGGRNEQFF. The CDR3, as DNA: TGTGCCAGCACTATCGCGGGGGGGAGAAATGAGCAGTTCTTC.

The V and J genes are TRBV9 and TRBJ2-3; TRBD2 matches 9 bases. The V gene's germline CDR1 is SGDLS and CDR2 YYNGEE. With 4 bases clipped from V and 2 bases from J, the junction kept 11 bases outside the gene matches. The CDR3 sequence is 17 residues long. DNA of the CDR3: TGTGCCAGCAGCCCCTTGGGGCGGGGGGGTCACACAGATACGCAGTATTTT. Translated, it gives CASSPLGRGGHTDTQYF. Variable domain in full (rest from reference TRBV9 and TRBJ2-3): DSGVTQTPKHLITATGQRVTLRCSPRSGDLSVYWYQQSLDQGLQFLIQYYNGEERAKGNILERFSAQQFPDLHSELNLSSLELGDSALYFCASSPLGRGGHTDTQYFGPGTRLTVL.

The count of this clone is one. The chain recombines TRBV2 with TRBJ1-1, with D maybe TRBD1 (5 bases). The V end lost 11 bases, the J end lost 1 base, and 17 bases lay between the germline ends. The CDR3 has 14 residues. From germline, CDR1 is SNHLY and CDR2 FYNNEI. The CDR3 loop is CAAGGVSGNTEAFF. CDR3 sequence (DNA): TGTGCCGCAGGAGGGGTTTCCGGGAACACTGAAGCTTTCTTT. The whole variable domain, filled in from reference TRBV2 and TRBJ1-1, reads EPEVTQTPSHQVTQMGQEVILRCVPISNHLYFYWYRQILGQKVEFLVSFYNNEISEKSEIFDDQFSVERPDGSNFTLKIRSTKLEDSAMYFCAAGGVSGNTEAFFGQGTRLTVV.

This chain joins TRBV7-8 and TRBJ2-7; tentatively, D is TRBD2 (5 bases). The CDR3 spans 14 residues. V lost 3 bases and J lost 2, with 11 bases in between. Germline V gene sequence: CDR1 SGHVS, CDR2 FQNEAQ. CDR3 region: CASSLSEVAYEQYF. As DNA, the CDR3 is TGTGCCAGCAGCTTGTCGGAGGTAGCCTACGAGCAGTACTTC.

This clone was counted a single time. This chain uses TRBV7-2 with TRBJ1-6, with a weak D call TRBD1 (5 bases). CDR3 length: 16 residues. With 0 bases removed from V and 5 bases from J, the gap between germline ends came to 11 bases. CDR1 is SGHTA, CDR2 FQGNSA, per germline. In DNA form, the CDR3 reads TGTGCCAGCAGCTTAGCTTCCGGGGCGAATAATTCACCCCTCCACTTT. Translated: CASSLASGANNSPLHF. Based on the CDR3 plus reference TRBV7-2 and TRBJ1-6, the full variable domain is GAGVSQSPSNKVTEKGKDVELRCDPISGHTALYWYRQSLGQGLEFLIYFQGNSAPDKSGLPSDRFSAERTGGSVSTLTIQRTQQEDSAVYLCASSLASGANNSPLHFGNGTRLTVT.

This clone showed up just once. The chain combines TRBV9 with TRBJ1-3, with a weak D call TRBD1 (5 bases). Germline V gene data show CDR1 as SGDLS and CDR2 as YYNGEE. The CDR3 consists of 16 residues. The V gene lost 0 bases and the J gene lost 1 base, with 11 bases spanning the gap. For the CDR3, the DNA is TGTGCCAGCAGCGTAGGGGAGGGGCGGTCTGGAAACACCATATATTTT. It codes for CASSVGEGRSGNTIYF.

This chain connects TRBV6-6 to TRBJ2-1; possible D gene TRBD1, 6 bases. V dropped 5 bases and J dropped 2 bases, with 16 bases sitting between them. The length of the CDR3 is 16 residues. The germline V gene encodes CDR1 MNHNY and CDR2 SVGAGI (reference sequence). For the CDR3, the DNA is TGTGCCAGCAGTCTTCGACAGGATGTGCCCTACAATGAGCAGTTCTTC. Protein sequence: CASSLRQDVPYNEQFF.

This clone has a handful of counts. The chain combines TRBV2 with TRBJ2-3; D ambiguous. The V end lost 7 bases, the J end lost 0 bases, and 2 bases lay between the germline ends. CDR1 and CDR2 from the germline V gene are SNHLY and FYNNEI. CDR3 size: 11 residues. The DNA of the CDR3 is TGTGCCAGCACCAGCACAGATACGCAGTATTTT. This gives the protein CASTSTDTQYF.

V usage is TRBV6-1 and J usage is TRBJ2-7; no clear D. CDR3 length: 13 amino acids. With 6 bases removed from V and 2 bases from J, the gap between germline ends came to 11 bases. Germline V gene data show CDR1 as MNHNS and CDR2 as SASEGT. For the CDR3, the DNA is TGTGCCAGCAGGGACCGCACCACCTACGAGCAGTACTTC. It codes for CASRDRTTYEQYF.

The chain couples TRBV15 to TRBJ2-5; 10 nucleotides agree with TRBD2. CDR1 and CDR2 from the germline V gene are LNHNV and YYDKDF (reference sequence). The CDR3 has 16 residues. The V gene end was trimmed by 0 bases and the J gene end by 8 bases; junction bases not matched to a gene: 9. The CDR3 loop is CATSRDLRASGGTQYF. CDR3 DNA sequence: TGTGCCACCAGCAGAGATTTACGAGCTAGCGGGGGTACCCAGTACTTC.

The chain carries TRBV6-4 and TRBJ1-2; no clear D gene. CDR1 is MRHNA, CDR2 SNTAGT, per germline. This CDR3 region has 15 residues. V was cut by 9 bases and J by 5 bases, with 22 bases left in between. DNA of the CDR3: TGTGCCAGAGTCGGTTTTTTATCTAGTAGGTATGGCTACACCTTC. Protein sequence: CARVGFLSSRYGYTF.

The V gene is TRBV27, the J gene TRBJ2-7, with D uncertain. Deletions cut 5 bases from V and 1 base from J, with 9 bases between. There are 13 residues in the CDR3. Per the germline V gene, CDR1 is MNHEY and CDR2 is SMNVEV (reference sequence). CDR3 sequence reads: CASSPVKSYEQYF. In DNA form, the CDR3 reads TGTGCCAGCAGTCCCGTGAAATCCTACGAGCAGTACTTC.

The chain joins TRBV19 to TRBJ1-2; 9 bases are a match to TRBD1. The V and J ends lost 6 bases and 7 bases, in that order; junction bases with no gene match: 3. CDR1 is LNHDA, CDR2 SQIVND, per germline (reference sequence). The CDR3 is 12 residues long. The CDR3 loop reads CASRTGGLGYTF. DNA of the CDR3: TGTGCCAGTAGAACAGGGGGCCTTGGCTACACCTTC.

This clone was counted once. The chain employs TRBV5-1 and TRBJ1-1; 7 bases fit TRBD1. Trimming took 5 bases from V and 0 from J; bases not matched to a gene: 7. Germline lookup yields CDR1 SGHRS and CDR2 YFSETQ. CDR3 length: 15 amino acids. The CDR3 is CASRYNRGMNTEAFF. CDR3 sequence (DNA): TGCGCCAGCAGGTATAACAGGGGTATGAACACTGAAGCTTTCTTT.

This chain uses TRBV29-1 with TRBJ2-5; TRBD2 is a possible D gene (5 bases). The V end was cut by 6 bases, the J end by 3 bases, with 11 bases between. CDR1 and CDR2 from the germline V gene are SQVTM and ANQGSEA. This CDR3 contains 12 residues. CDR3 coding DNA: TGCAGCGTCGGGGTGAACAAAGAGACCCAGTACTTC. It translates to CSVGVNKETQYF. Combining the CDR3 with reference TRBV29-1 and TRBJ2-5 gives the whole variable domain SAVISQKPSRDICQRGTSLTIQCQVDSQVTMMFWYRQQPGQSLTLIATANQGSEATYESGFVIDKFPISRPNLTFSTLTVSNMSPEDSSIYLCSVGVNKETQYFGPGTRLLVL.

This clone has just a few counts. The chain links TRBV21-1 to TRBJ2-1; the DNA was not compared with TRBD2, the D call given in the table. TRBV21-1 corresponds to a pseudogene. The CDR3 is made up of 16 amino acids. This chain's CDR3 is CASSKDTRGRGNEQFF. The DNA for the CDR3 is TGTGCCAGCAGCAAAGATACGCGCGGGCGTGGCAATGAGCAGTTCTTC.

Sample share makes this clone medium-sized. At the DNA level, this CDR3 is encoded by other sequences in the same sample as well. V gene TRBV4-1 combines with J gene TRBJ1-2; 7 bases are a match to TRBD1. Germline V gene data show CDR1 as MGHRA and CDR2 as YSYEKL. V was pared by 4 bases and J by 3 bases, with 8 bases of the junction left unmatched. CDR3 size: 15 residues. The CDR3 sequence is CASSRAGGSYYGYTF. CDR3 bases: TGCGCCAGCAGCCGAGCAGGGGGATCGTACTATGGCTACACCTTC.

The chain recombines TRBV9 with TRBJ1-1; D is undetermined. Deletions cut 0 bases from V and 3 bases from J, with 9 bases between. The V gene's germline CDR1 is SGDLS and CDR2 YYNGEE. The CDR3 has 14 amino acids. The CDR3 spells CASSVGGSDTEAFF. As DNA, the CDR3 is TGTGCCAGCAGCGTAGGTGGTTCTGACACTGAAGCTTTCTTT.

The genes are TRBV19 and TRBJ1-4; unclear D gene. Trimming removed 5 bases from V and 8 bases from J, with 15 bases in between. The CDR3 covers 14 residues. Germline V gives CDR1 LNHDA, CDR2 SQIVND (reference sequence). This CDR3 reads CASSFAGDGEKLFF. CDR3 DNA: TGTGCCAGTAGTTTCGCCGGCGACGGGGAAAAACTGTTTTTT.

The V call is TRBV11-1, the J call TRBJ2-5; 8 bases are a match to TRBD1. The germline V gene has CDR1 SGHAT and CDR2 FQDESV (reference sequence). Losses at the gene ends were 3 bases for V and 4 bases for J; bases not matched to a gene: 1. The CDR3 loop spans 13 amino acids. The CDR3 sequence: CASSFGQGETQYF. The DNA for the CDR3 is TGTGCCAGCAGCTTTGGACAGGGAGAGACCCAGTACTTC.